One TCR beta chain is described in this entry. The antigen is not known. Compared with germline, one end of the junction differs, possibly owing to a read error. A v3.0 immunoSEQ assay was performed at survey level. Profiled with immunoSEQ multiplex PCR; TCRdb holds only in-frame clones, not every one. The sample lists 25,000 to 35,000 clones, roughly 84% occurring once. This CDR3 region has 13 residues. Germline lookup yields CDR1 MNHNS and CDR2 SASEGT. Every participant gave one or more pre-ART and two or more post-ART PBMC samples. These data originate in a study of long-term antiretroviral therapy in people with HIV. Findings of the study overall: Pre-ART clonal expansions dominated every time point's repertoire. Diversity remained lower than transplant donor controls, even though it increased after ART.

V is TRBV6-1 and J is TRBJ1-1, with a possible D match to TRBD1 (5 bases). Sample: unsorted PBMCs, taken 0.4 years after starting antiretroviral therapy. This sequence was found in a young man with HIV. CDR3 sequence reads: CASLPTENTEVFF. The CDR3 coding sequence is TGTGCCAGTTTACCGACAGAGAACACTGAAGTTTTCTTT.